These 3 T cell receptor beta chains were sequenced from one sample in a study of blood T cell repertoires in COVID-19. The table came from immunoSEQ multiplex PCR; TCRdb's copy has only in-frame clones and leaves some out. This table holds some 300,000 clones, just under 90% found once. What was sequenced was peripheral blood. The origin of the receptors is a woman aged 50 to 60 with COVID-19, enrolled during active disease.

The genes are TRBV15 and TRBJ1-4; 8 bases line up with TRBD1. Looked up from germline, CDR1 is LNHNV and CDR2 is YYDKDF (reference sequence). The CDR3 runs 15 residues. V shed 2 bases and J 7 bases; nucleotides not matched to a gene: 6. CDR3 DNA: TGTGCCACCAGCAGAACAAACAGGGGGTTTGAAAAACTGTTTTTT. Its translation is CATSRTNRGFEKLFF.

This chain connects TRBV10-3 to TRBJ1-2; TRBD1 matches at 9 bases. The CDR3 is 14 residues long. With V trimmed by 8 bases and J by 5 bases, 9 bases remained unmatched. Germline V lookup: CDR1 ENHRY, CDR2 SYGVKD. CDR3 residues: CAISPGQGVYGYTF. As DNA, the CDR3 is TGTGCCATCTCCCCGGGACAGGGCGTATATGGCTACACCTTC.

The chain's CDR3 is CASSQLRGGVGYGYTF. The CDR3 DNA is TGTGCCAGCAGCCAACTCCGGGGGGGCGTCGGCTATGGCTACACCTTC. This chain links TRBV3-1 (or the pseudogene TRBV3-2) with TRBJ1-2; TRBD1 is a possible D gene (6 bases). This CDR3 is built from 16 residues. CDR1 and CDR2 (germline): LGHDT, YNNKEL (reference sequence). V was cut by 2 bases and J by 4 bases, with 17 bases left in between.